Listed below are T cell receptor beta chains from one sample, sequenced in a study of blood T cell repertoires in COVID-19. Clones were sequenced by immunoSEQ multiplex PCR, and TCRdb holds only the in-frame ones, with some missing. The sample shows 65,000 or so clones, around four fifths of them seen only once. The material sequenced was peripheral blood. All receptors derive from a man aged 60 to 69 with acute or convalescent COVID-19. CDR3s include the opening cysteine and the closing phenylalanine or tryptophan. Each record gives: D gene, J gene, clone size, V gene, CDR3 length, CDR3 protein, CDR3 DNA. The D gene is left open where the match is weak. Size values are once, few and many counts, or a class for expanded clones, and some rows have none.

d_gene: TRBD2
j_gene: TRBJ2-7
abundance: few
v_gene: TRBV7-2
len: 16
CDR3aa: CASSFGSGGISYEQYF
CDR3nt: TGTGCCAGCAGCTTCGGTAGCGGGGGGATCTCCTACGAGCAGTACTTC

d_gene: TRBD2
j_gene: TRBJ2-5
abundance: NA
v_gene: TRBV7-2
len: 17
CDR3aa: CASSSGWGLAGEETQYF
CDR3nt: TGTGCCAGCAGCTCAGGCTGGGGACTAGCGGGGGAAGAGACCCAGTACTTC

d_gene: NA
j_gene: TRBJ1-2
abundance: NA
v_gene: TRBV2
len: 11
CDR3aa: CASSETGGYTF
CDR3nt: TGTGCCAGCAGTGAAACAGGAGGCTACACCTTC

d_gene: TRBD2
j_gene: TRBJ2-1
abundance: NA
v_gene: TRBV7-3
len: 16
CDR3aa: CASSSAGGESYNEQFF
CDR3nt: TGTGCCAGCAGCTCCGCTGGGGGGGAGTCCTACAATGAGCAGTTCTTC

d_gene: NA
j_gene: TRBJ1-1
abundance: NA
v_gene: TRBV7-9
len: 13
CDR3aa: CASSLQGGTEAFF
CDR3nt: TGTGCCAGCAGCTTACAGGGCGGCACTGAAGCTTTCTTT

d_gene: NA
j_gene: TRBJ2-3
abundance: NA
v_gene: TRBV2
len: 15
CDR3aa: CASSASRVSTDTQYF
CDR3nt: TGTGCCAGCAGTGCCTCCCGGGTTAGCACAGATACGCAGTATTTT

d_gene: TRBD1
j_gene: TRBJ2-7
abundance: few
v_gene: TRBV5-4
len: 14
CDR3aa: CASSTQGALIEQYF
CDR3nt: TGTGCCAGCAGCACACAGGGGGCGCTTATCGAGCAGTACTTC

d_gene: NA
j_gene: TRBJ2-5
abundance: NA
v_gene: TRBV2
len: 18
CDR3aa: CASSEARLLGGGTKTQYF
CDR3nt: TGTGCCAGCAGTGAAGCCCGACTTCTGGGGGGGGGCACAAAGACCCAGTACTTC

d_gene: NA
j_gene: TRBJ2-1
abundance: NA
v_gene: TRBV28
len: 13
CDR3aa: CASSLWIGDEQFF
CDR3nt: TGTGCCAGCAGTTTATGGATAGGGGATGAGCAGTTCTTC

d_gene: TRBD1
j_gene: TRBJ2-6
abundance: NA
v_gene: TRBV11-2
len: 18
CDR3aa: CASSLVRYDRAGANVLTF
CDR3nt: TGTGCCAGCAGCTTAGTCCGCTATGACAGGGCCGGGGCCAACGTCCTGACTTTC

d_gene: TRBD1
j_gene: TRBJ1-2
abundance: NA
v_gene: TRBV5-4
len: 14
CDR3aa: CASSLEGTGLGYTF
CDR3nt: TGTGCCAGCAGCTTGGAGGGGACAGGGCTTGGCTACACCTTC

d_gene: TRBD2
j_gene: TRBJ2-3
abundance: once
v_gene: TRBV7-3
len: 15
CDR3aa: CASSRGLAYTDTQYF
CDR3nt: TGTGCCAGCAGTAGGGGACTAGCATACACAGATACGCAGTATTTT

d_gene: NA
j_gene: TRBJ1-6
abundance: few
v_gene: TRBV11-2
len: 15
CDR3aa: CASSLEGALNSPLHF
CDR3nt: TGTGCCAGCAGCTTAGAAGGGGCGCTTAATTCACCCCTCCACTTT

d_gene: NA
j_gene: TRBJ2-7
abundance: NA
v_gene: TRBV6-5
len: 14
CDR3aa: CASSSGGSSYEQYF
CDR3nt: TGTGCCAGCAGCTCAGGGGGGAGCTCCTACGAGCAGTACTTC

d_gene: NA
j_gene: TRBJ2-3
abundance: NA
v_gene: TRBV5-6
len: 11
CDR3aa: CASSLEAAQYF
CDR3nt: TGTGCCAGCAGCTTGGAGGCGGCGCAGTATTTT

d_gene: NA
j_gene: TRBJ1-6
abundance: NA
v_gene: TRBV4-1
len: 17
CDR3aa: CASSQTPPRTGNSPLHF
CDR3nt: TGCGCCAGCAGCCAAACGCCCCCCCGGACTGGGAATTCACCCCTCCACTTT

d_gene: TRBD1
j_gene: TRBJ2-5
abundance: NA
v_gene: TRBV5-1
len: 15
CDR3aa: CASSTGQGLGETQYF
CDR3nt: TGCGCCAGCAGCACCGGACAGGGTCTCGGAGAGACCCAGTACTTC

d_gene: NA
j_gene: TRBJ1-2
abundance: medium-sized
v_gene: TRBV4-2
len: 15
CDR3aa: CASSQGGPEIYGYTF
CDR3nt: TGTGCCAGCAGCCAGGGCGGGCCGGAGATCTATGGCTACACCTTC

d_gene: TRBD2
j_gene: TRBJ2-3
abundance: NA
v_gene: TRBV13
len: 17
CDR3aa: CASSTRTSGGKSDTQYF
CDR3nt: TGTGCCAGCAGCACGAGGACTAGCGGGGGGAAATCAGATACGCAGTATTTT

d_gene: NA
j_gene: TRBJ2-5
abundance: once
v_gene: TRBV2
len: 15
CDR3aa: CASSATSGRPETQYF
CDR3nt: TGTGCCAGCAGTGCCACCTCGGGGAGGCCAGAGACCCAGTACTTC

d_gene: TRBD1
j_gene: TRBJ1-4
abundance: NA
v_gene: TRBV6-6
len: 16
CDR3aa: CASSYSTGTGVEKLFF
CDR3nt: TGTGCCAGCAGTTACTCGACCGGGACAGGGGTTGAAAAACTGTTTTTT

d_gene: NA
j_gene: TRBJ2-1
abundance: NA
v_gene: TRBV7-3
len: 15
CDR3aa: CASSPTGREYNEQFF
CDR3nt: TGTGCCAGCAGCCCAACGGGCAGGGAATACAATGAGCAGTTCTTC

d_gene: NA
j_gene: TRBJ2-2
abundance: NA
v_gene: TRBV5-1
len: 15
CDR3aa: CASSLVGVHTGELFF
CDR3nt: TGCGCCAGCAGCTTGGTCGGGGTGCACACCGGGGAGCTGTTTTTT

d_gene: NA
j_gene: TRBJ1-1
abundance: NA
v_gene: TRBV7-2
len: 15
CDR3aa: CASRKQGHMNTEAFF
CDR3nt: TGTGCCAGCAGAAAACAGGGCCACATGAACACTGAAGCTTTCTTT

d_gene: TRBD2
j_gene: TRBJ2-2
abundance: NA
v_gene: TRBV7-6
len: 14
CDR3aa: CASSLGLATGELFF
CDR3nt: TGTGCCAGCAGCTTGGGACTAGCCACCGGGGAGCTGTTTTTT

d_gene: NA
j_gene: TRBJ2-3
abundance: NA
v_gene: TRBV27
len: 14
CDR3aa: CASISGDFTDTQYF
CDR3nt: TGTGCCAGCATTTCCGGGGATTTCACAGATACGCAGTATTTT

d_gene: NA
j_gene: TRBJ2-3
abundance: NA
v_gene: TRBV12-3/TRBV12-4
len: 11
CDR3aa: CASSLGQTQYF
CDR3nt: TGTGCCAGCAGTTTGGGCCAGACGCAGTATTTT

d_gene: NA
j_gene: TRBJ1-4
abundance: NA
v_gene: TRBV2
len: 16
CDR3aa: CASSGEPGHLNEKLFF
CDR3nt: TGTGCCAGCAGTGGCGAACCGGGACACCTGAATGAAAAACTGTTTTTT

d_gene: TRBD2
j_gene: TRBJ2-3
abundance: once
v_gene: TRBV6-4
len: 16
CDR3aa: CAGSPSAGGSTDTQYF
CDR3nt: TGTGCCGGCAGCCCCTCCGCGGGGGGAAGCACAGATACGCAGTATTTT

d_gene: NA
j_gene: TRBJ2-7
abundance: NA
v_gene: TRBV6-5
len: 14
CDR3aa: CASSQGGNSYEQYF
CDR3nt: TGTGCCAGCAGCCAAGGGGGAAACAGCTACGAGCAGTACTTC

d_gene: NA
j_gene: TRBJ1-4
abundance: NA
v_gene: TRBV5-5
len: 17
CDR3aa: CASSLADRTGVGEKLFF
CDR3nt: TGTGCCAGCAGCTTGGCGGACCGGACGGGGGTAGGGGAAAAACTGTTTTTT